The 7 T cell receptor beta chains below were found in one sample sequenced in a study of blood T cells in healthy people across ages. PCR was performed a second time for 7 to 11 cycles using a sample-barcoded 5' primer and a J-beta primer mix. TCRdb passed the 5' RACE reads through MiXCR, listing each CDR3 protein once. The sample shows 1.5 million to 2 million distinct CDR3 sequences, around 50% of them seen only once. The sample taken for sequencing was blood. The origin of the receptors is a middle-aged woman in good health.

The chain combines TRBV2 with TRBJ1-5; 7 positions agree with TRBD1. V lost 4 bases to trimming and J lost 5 bases; unmatched junction nucleotides: 8. Germline CDR1 reads SNHLY; CDR2 reads FYNNEI. This CDR3 has 15 residues. The CDR3 protein is CASSGRGGLDQPQHF. The CDR3 DNA follows: TGTGCCAGCAGTGGCAGGGGGGGGCTCGATCAGCCCCAGCATTTT.

This chain joins TRBV20-1 and TRBJ2-3; 8 nucleotides agree with TRBD2. V trimming: 1 base; J trimming: 0 bases; junction bases outside the gene matches: 6. Germline V gene sequence: CDR1 DFQATT, CDR2 SNEGSKA (reference sequence). This CDR3 is 16 amino acids long. The CDR3 region is CSARAGRGVSTDTQYF. The CDR3 DNA reads TGCAGTGCTAGAGCTGGGCGGGGGGTTAGCACAGATACGCAGTATTTT.

The V gene is TRBV5-1, the J gene TRBJ2-3; 7 bases agree with TRBD2. Looked up from germline, CDR1 is SGHRS and CDR2 is YFSETQ. The CDR3 has 15 residues. V lost 0 bases to trimming and J lost 4 bases; unmatched junction nucleotides: 5. The CDR3 protein is CASSLASGAADTQYF. CDR3 DNA: TGCGCCAGCAGCTTGGCCAGCGGGGCGGCAGATACGCAGTATTTT.

The rearrangement joins TRBV6-4 to TRBJ2-1, with D hard to call. The V end lost 0 bases, the J end lost 6 bases, and 12 bases lay between the germline ends. This CDR3 is 15 amino acids long. CDR1 is MRHNA, CDR2 SNTAGT, per germline. CDR3 protein: CASSDSNLVGNEQFF. In DNA form, the CDR3 reads TGTGCCAGCAGTGACTCGAATCTAGTGGGCAATGAGCAGTTCTTC.

This clonotype has a handful of counts. The chain couples TRBV6-6 to TRBJ2-7, with D maybe TRBD2 (5 bases). The CDR3 length is 13 residues. The ends were cut back, 7 bases at V and 4 bases at J, with 14 bases in the middle. Germline CDR1 reads MNHNY; CDR2 reads SVGAGI (reference sequence). The CDR3 protein is CASNHLPGYEQYF. CDR3 in DNA: TGTGCCAGCAACCACCTCCCGGGGTACGAGCAGTACTTC.

The chain couples TRBV20-1 to TRBJ2-1; 9 nucleotides match TRBD2. Trimming removed 3 bases from V and 6 bases from J; junction bases left unmatched: 9. The length of the CDR3 is 15 residues. Per the germline V gene, CDR1 is DFQATT and CDR2 is SNEGSKA (reference sequence). CDR3 residues: CSASGGGADTNEQFF. The CDR3 nucleotides are TGCAGTGCTAGTGGCGGGGGGGCCGATACCAATGAGCAGTTCTTC.

This clonotype was counted a few times. The chain is built from TRBV20-1 and TRBJ2-4; D may be TRBD1 (6 bases). Germline CDR1 DFQATT, CDR2 SNEGSKA (reference sequence). This CDR3 spans 13 amino acids. Trimming removed 6 bases at V and 1 base at J, with 10 bases between. The CDR3: CSATQGAKNIQYF. CDR3 sequence (DNA): TGCAGTGCCACCCAGGGGGCCAAAAACATTCAGTACTTC.